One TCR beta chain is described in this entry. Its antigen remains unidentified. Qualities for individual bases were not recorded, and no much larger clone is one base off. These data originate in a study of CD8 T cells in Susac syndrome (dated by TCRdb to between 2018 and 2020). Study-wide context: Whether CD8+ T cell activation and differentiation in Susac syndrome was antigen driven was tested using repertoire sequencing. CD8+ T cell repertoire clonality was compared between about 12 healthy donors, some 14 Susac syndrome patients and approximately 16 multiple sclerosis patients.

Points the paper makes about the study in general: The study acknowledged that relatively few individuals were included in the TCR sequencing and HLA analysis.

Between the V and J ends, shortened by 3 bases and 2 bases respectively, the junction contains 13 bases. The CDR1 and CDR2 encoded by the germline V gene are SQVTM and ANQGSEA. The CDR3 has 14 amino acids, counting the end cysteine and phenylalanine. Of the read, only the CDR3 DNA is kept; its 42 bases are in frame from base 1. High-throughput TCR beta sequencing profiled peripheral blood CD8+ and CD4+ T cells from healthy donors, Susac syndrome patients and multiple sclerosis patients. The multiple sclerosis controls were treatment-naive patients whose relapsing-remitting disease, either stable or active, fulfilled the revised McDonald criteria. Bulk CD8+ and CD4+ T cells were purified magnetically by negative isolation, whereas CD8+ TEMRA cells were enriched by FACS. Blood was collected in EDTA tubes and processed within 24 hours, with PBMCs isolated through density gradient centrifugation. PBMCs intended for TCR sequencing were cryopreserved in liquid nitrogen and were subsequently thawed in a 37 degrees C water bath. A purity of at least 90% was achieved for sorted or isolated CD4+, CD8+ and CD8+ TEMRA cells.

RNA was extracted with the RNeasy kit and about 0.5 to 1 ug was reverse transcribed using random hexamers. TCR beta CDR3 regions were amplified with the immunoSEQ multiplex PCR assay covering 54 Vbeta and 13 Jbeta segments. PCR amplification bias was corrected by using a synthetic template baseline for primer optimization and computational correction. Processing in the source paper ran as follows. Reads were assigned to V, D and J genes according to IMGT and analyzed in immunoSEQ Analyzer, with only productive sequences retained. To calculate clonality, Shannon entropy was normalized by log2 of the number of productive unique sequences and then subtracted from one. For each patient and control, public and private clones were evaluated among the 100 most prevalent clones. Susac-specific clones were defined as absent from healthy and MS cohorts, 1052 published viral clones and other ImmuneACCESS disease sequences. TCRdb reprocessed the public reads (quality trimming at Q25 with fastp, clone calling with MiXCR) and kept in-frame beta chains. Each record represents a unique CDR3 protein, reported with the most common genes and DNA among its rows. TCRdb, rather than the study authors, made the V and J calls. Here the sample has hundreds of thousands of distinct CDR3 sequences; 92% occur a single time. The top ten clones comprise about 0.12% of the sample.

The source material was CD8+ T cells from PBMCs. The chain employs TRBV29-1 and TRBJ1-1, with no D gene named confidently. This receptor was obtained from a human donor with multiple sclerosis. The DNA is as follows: TGCAGCGTTGAGTCCCCTTGGGCTAACACTGAAGCTTTCTTT. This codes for CSVESPWANTEAFF.